The source of this TCR beta chain is a study of T cell responses to AZD1222 COVID-19 vaccine (dated by TCRdb to about 2021). At the level of the whole study: AZD1222 recipients with second doses at about 4 weeks or about 12 weeks were pooled, because spike-specific TCR depth and breadth did not differ between schedules. TCR sequencing covered 233 trial participants: 200 to 220 given two doses of AZD1222 and 26 given two doses of MenACWY control vaccine. Trial participants were enrolled by age into 18-55, 56-69 and 70-plus year subgroups, with roughly 160, 29 and 62 TCR-sequenced participants respectively. General findings and caveats noted by the study authors: CD4 TCRs associated with the vaccine covered the entire spike protein, and the dominant responses were in regions 160-218 and 743-854. Because no day 14 peak-response samples were available, the repertoires could be characterized only after the peak T cell response. Reportedly, close to half of the unique spike-specific TCRs recognized epitopes lying outside the regions that are mutated in the B.1.351 and B.1.1.7 variants. Participants were mostly white British, with more females than males. The authors suggested clonal diversity may have been underestimated. In the small 56-69-year group, the increase in depth fell short of significance, most likely because of low power. Conclusions about previously exposed vaccinees were limited because only six AZD1222 recipients were SARS-CoV-2 seropositive at baseline. After two AZD1222 doses, spike-specific TCR breadth and depth were significantly higher than at day 0 and than in MenACWY recipients.

The CDR3 starts with the cysteine, ends with the phenylalanine, and has 16 residues. Only the CDR3 DNA stays, 48 bases, in frame from base 1. The V end loses 4 bases and the J end loses 3 bases, and a stretch of 18 bases separates them. CDR1 LGHNA and CDR2 YNFKEQ were looked up in the germline V gene. The CDR3 regions of human TCRbeta chains were analyzed by immunosequencing. The original methods were these. Repertoire TCRs were checked for matches against a reference library of SARS-CoV-2-specific TCRs that had been generated using the MIRA antigen-specificity platform. Breadth was defined as the fraction of unique TCRs that were SARS-CoV-2-associated, and depth was defined as the fraction of total T cells that were SARS-CoV-2-associated. Each spike-specific TCR was assigned to its reactive spike region and to a CD4 or CD8 class using the MIRA data. Log10-transformed breadth and depth values were compared by one-way ANOVA with Sidak's multiple comparisons tests. TCRdb retrieved this table from immuneACCESS and kept in-frame rearrangements only. Not all clones are present; in checked studies, unresolved V genes account for under half, and no reason is known for the remainder. V, J and clone size reflect that table, while D and trimming were determined from the DNA. The sample table lists around 180,000 clones, 94% of them with a count of one. The top ten clonotypes cover 7% to 9.5% of the sample.

A remark on this clone: Its recognized antigen is unknown. It has no much larger one-base neighbor in the sample; base qualities were not kept.

The sample's time point label is to be understood as: baseline before first vaccination. Vaccinee samples were obtained from the UK trials COV001 and COV002, which included a single-blind randomized controlled phase 2/3 trial of AZD1222 (ChAdOx1 nCoV-19) in healthy adults. For TCRbeta chain sequencing, PBMC samples were collected from trial participants at day 0 and at day 28 after the second dose. This receptor chain uses TRBV4-2 and TRBJ1-1, and the D gene may be TRBD1, 5 bases matching. This receptor was identified in an adult in good health. Sequenced material: peripheral blood, taken on day 0 of AZD1222 vaccination. DNA sequence: TGTGCCAGCAGCCCCATTGGGAAATGGGGGGACACTGAAGCTTTCTTT. Its product reads: CASSPIGKWGDTEAFF.